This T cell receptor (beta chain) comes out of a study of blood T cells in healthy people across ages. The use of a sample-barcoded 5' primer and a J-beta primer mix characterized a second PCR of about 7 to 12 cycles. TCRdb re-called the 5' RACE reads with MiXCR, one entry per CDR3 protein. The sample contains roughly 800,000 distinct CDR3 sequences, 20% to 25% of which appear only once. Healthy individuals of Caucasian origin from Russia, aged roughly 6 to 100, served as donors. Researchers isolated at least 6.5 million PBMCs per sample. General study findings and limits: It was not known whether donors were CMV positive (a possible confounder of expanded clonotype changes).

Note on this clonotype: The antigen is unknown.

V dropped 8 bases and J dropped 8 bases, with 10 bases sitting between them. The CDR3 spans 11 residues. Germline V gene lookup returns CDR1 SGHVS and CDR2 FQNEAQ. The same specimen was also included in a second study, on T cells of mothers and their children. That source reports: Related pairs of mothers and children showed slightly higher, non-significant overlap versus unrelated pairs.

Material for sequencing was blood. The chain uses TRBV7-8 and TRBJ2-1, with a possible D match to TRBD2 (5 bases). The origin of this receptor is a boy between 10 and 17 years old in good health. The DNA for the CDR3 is TGTGCCAGCGTACTAGGGTATGAGCAGTTCTTC. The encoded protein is CASVLGYEQFF.